This is a list of T cell receptor beta chains from one sample in a study of blood T cell repertoires in COVID-19. Repertoires were generated with immunoSEQ multiplex PCR, while TCRdb's copy carries only in-frame clones and drops some. The sample lists fewer than 350,000 clones; about nine tenths were seen once. The sample comprised PBMCs or T cells enriched from blood (not recorded which). The receptor source for this set is a woman between 40 and 50 years old with acute COVID-19. Both conserved end residues are part of each CDR3. Each record gives: V gene, J gene, clone size, D gene, CDR3 protein, CDR3 DNA. D genes are given only for firm matches. The size of a clone is reported for some rows only, either as once, few or many, or as a class for expanded clones.

V gene: TRBV19
J gene: TRBJ1-1
clone size: once
D gene: TRBD1
CDR3 protein: CASSIIDRGAEAFF
CDR3 DNA: TGTGCCAGTAGTATAATCGACAGGGGCGCTGAAGCTTTCTTT

V gene: TRBV6-2/TRBV6-3
J gene: TRBJ2-1
clone size: -
D gene: TRBD2
CDR3 protein: CASNPQGGLAGKEQFF
CDR3 DNA: TGTGCCAGCAACCCACAGGGCGGACTAGCGGGAAAGGAGCAGTTCTTC

V gene: TRBV7-9
J gene: TRBJ1-4
clone size: -
D gene: -
CDR3 protein: CASSRGENEKLFF
CDR3 DNA: TGTGCCAGCAGCCGCGGGGAAAATGAAAAACTGTTTTTT

V gene: TRBV15
J gene: TRBJ2-5
clone size: -
D gene: TRBD2
CDR3 protein: CATSTTSGGAGETQYF
CDR3 DNA: TGTGCCACCAGCACTACTAGCGGGGGGGCCGGGGAGACCCAGTACTTC

V gene: TRBV2
J gene: TRBJ1-2
clone size: -
D gene: TRBD1
CDR3 protein: CASSGTGGGGYTF
CDR3 DNA: TGTGCCAGCAGCGGAACAGGGGGTGGTGGCTACACCTTC

V gene: TRBV2
J gene: TRBJ2-5
clone size: -
D gene: TRBD1
CDR3 protein: CASSNEDRGRQKETQYF
CDR3 DNA: TGTGCCAGCAGTAATGAAGACAGGGGCCGGCAAAAAGAGACCCAGTACTTC

V gene: TRBV10-3
J gene: TRBJ2-7
clone size: -
D gene: TRBD2
CDR3 protein: CAIRSPTSGYEQYF
CDR3 DNA: TGTGCCATCAGAAGCCCCACTAGCGGCTACGAGCAGTACTTC

V gene: TRBV27
J gene: TRBJ2-3
clone size: once
D gene: -
CDR3 protein: CASSFGLAFTDTQYF
CDR3 DNA: TGTGCCAGCAGTTTTGGTCTAGCGTTTACAGATACGCAGTATTTT

V gene: TRBV19
J gene: TRBJ1-3
clone size: -
D gene: -
CDR3 protein: CASSIGTLMDTIYF
CDR3 DNA: TGTGCCAGTAGTATCGGGACTTTGATGGACACCATATATTTT

V gene: TRBV5-1
J gene: TRBJ1-2
clone size: once
D gene: -
CDR3 protein: CASSTTGPNYGYTF
CDR3 DNA: TGCGCCAGCAGCACAACAGGTCCTAACTATGGCTACACCTTC

V gene: TRBV7-2
J gene: TRBJ1-1
clone size: -
D gene: TRBD1
CDR3 protein: CASRGDRVQNTEAFF
CDR3 DNA: TGTGCCAGCAGGGGGGACAGGGTACAGAACACTGAAGCTTTCTTT

V gene: TRBV28
J gene: TRBJ1-2
clone size: -
D gene: -
CDR3 protein: CASSTGNYGYTF
CDR3 DNA: TGTGCCAGCAGTACAGGGAACTATGGCTACACCTTC

V gene: TRBV19
J gene: TRBJ2-2
clone size: -
D gene: -
CDR3 protein: CASRWEAYTGELFF
CDR3 DNA: TGTGCCAGTAGATGGGAGGCCTACACCGGGGAGCTGTTTTTT

V gene: TRBV30
J gene: TRBJ1-6
clone size: -
D gene: TRBD1
CDR3 protein: CAWTGTAHNSPLHF
CDR3 DNA: TGTGCCTGGACTGGGACAGCACATAATTCACCCCTCCACTTT

V gene: TRBV24-1
J gene: TRBJ2-1
clone size: -
D gene: -
CDR3 protein: CATSLQGGYNEQFF
CDR3 DNA: TGTGCCACCTCTTTGCAGGGCGGTTACAATGAGCAGTTCTTC

V gene: TRBV6-5
J gene: TRBJ1-4
clone size: -
D gene: TRBD1
CDR3 protein: CASRGTGSKELFF
CDR3 DNA: TGTGCCAGCAGGGGGACAGGTTCTAAGGAACTGTTTTTT

V gene: TRBV7-2
J gene: TRBJ1-2
clone size: -
D gene: -
CDR3 protein: CASSFLNYGYTF
CDR3 DNA: TGTGCCAGCAGCTTCTTGAACTATGGCTACACCTTC

V gene: TRBV5-6
J gene: TRBJ1-2
clone size: -
D gene: -
CDR3 protein: CASSLGPVGGYTF
CDR3 DNA: TGTGCCAGCAGCCTGGGGCCCGTTGGTGGCTACACCTTC

V gene: TRBV5-1
J gene: TRBJ2-1
clone size: -
D gene: -
CDR3 protein: CASSKSSERTYNEQFF
CDR3 DNA: TGCGCCAGCAGCAAGTCTAGCGAGAGGACCTACAATGAGCAGTTCTTC

V gene: TRBV3-1/TRBV3-2
J gene: TRBJ2-7
clone size: -
D gene: TRBD2
CDR3 protein: CASSSPGLAGGILVYEQYF
CDR3 DNA: TGTGCCAGCAGCTCACCGGGACTAGCGGGAGGGATATTAGTATACGAGCAGTACTTC

V gene: TRBV11-1
J gene: TRBJ1-1
clone size: -
D gene: -
CDR3 protein: CASSSTGYTEAFF
CDR3 DNA: TGTGCCAGCAGCTCGACAGGTTACACTGAAGCTTTCTTT

V gene: TRBV2
J gene: TRBJ2-1
clone size: -
D gene: -
CDR3 protein: CATRQERSSYNEQFF
CDR3 DNA: TGTGCCACCCGACAGGAGAGGAGCTCCTACAATGAGCAGTTCTTC

V gene: TRBV12-5
J gene: TRBJ1-1
clone size: -
D gene: -
CDR3 protein: CASGSTPGRQGEAFF
CDR3 DNA: TGTGCTAGTGGTTCCACTCCGGGTCGCCAGGGAGAAGCTTTCTTT

V gene: TRBV11-2
J gene: TRBJ2-3
clone size: -
D gene: -
CDR3 protein: CASSSGTKGTDTQYF
CDR3 DNA: TGTGCCAGCAGCTCCGGGACAAAGGGGACAGATACGCAGTATTTT

V gene: TRBV2
J gene: TRBJ1-2
clone size: -
D gene: -
CDR3 protein: CASSPRGYGYTF
CDR3 DNA: TGTGCCAGCAGTCCACGCGGCTATGGCTACACCTTC

V gene: TRBV5-1
J gene: TRBJ1-1
clone size: -
D gene: TRBD1
CDR3 protein: CASSPTLQGRTEAFF
CDR3 DNA: TGCGCCAGCAGCCCGACCCTACAGGGGCGGACTGAAGCTTTCTTT

V gene: TRBV2
J gene: TRBJ1-2
clone size: -
D gene: -
CDR3 protein: CASSVQVNYGYTF
CDR3 DNA: TGTGCCAGCAGCGTACAGGTTAACTATGGCTACACCTTC

V gene: TRBV19
J gene: TRBJ1-1
clone size: -
D gene: -
CDR3 protein: CASSPSTRYRNTEAFF
CDR3 DNA: TGTGCCAGTAGCCCCAGCACCAGGTATAGGAACACTGAAGCTTTCTTT

V gene: TRBV19
J gene: TRBJ2-5
clone size: -
D gene: TRBD1
CDR3 protein: CASSTGTAIQETQYF
CDR3 DNA: TGTGCCAGTAGTACCGGGACAGCCATTCAAGAGACCCAGTACTTC

V gene: TRBV27
J gene: TRBJ2-1
clone size: -
D gene: -
CDR3 protein: CASSREDHYNEQFF
CDR3 DNA: TGTGCCAGCAGTAGGGAGGACCATTACAATGAGCAGTTCTTC

V gene: TRBV6-6
J gene: TRBJ1-2
clone size: -
D gene: -
CDR3 protein: CASSYDTSMVNYGYTF
CDR3 DNA: TGTGCCAGCAGTTACGACACCTCTATGGTGAACTATGGCTACACCTTC

V gene: TRBV24-1
J gene: TRBJ2-1
clone size: -
D gene: TRBD1
CDR3 protein: CATSDPGQGVGNEQFF
CDR3 DNA: TGTGCCACCAGTGACCCGGGACAGGGGGTTGGCAATGAGCAGTTCTTC

V gene: TRBV28
J gene: TRBJ1-2
clone size: -
D gene: TRBD1
CDR3 protein: CASSLRTGYGYTF
CDR3 DNA: TGTGCCAGCAGTTTAAGGACAGGGTATGGCTACACCTTC

V gene: TRBV5-1
J gene: TRBJ2-7
clone size: -
D gene: -
CDR3 protein: CASSLTASYEQYF
CDR3 DNA: TGCGCCAGCAGCTTGACAGCCTCCTACGAGCAGTACTTC

V gene: TRBV7-3
J gene: TRBJ2-1
clone size: -
D gene: TRBD2
CDR3 protein: CASSLGGRGGEQFF
CDR3 DNA: TGTGCCAGCAGCTTAGGCGGGAGGGGTGGTGAGCAGTTCTTC

V gene: TRBV5-1
J gene: TRBJ1-3
clone size: -
D gene: TRBD1
CDR3 protein: CASSLSGGSGNTIYF
CDR3 DNA: TGCGCCAGCAGCTTGTCAGGGGGCTCTGGAAACACCATATATTTT

V gene: TRBV2
J gene: TRBJ2-3
clone size: once
D gene: TRBD2
CDR3 protein: CASSETAGVRTDTQYF
CDR3 DNA: TGTGCCAGCAGTGAAACCGCGGGGGTGCGAACAGATACGCAGTATTTT

V gene: TRBV5-1
J gene: TRBJ2-2
clone size: -
D gene: TRBD1
CDR3 protein: CASSLGTGGTGELFF
CDR3 DNA: TGCGCCAGCAGCTTGGGGACAGGGGGCACCGGGGAGCTGTTTTTT

V gene: TRBV3-1/TRBV3-2
J gene: TRBJ2-2
clone size: -
D gene: -
CDR3 protein: CASSRLPRAAGNTGELFF
CDR3 DNA: TGTGCCAGCAGCCGCCTCCCCCGAGCGGCGGGGAACACCGGGGAGCTGTTTTTT

V gene: TRBV5-5
J gene: TRBJ1-6
clone size: -
D gene: -
CDR3 protein: CASSWQGGGSPLHF
CDR3 DNA: TGTGCCAGCAGCTGGCAGGGTGGTGGTTCACCCCTCCACTTT

V gene: TRBV5-1
J gene: TRBJ2-2
clone size: -
D gene: TRBD2
CDR3 protein: CASSSPGLEGTGELFF
CDR3 DNA: TGCGCCAGCAGCTCTCCGGGACTAGAAGGCACCGGGGAGCTGTTTTTT

V gene: TRBV7-9
J gene: TRBJ1-2
clone size: -
D gene: TRBD1
CDR3 protein: CASSPPGTGASNYGYTF
CDR3 DNA: TGTGCCAGCAGCCCCCCCGGGACAGGCGCCTCTAACTATGGCTACACCTTC